The source of this TCR beta chain is a study of cytomegalovirus exposure and HLA in healthy donors. Comment on this clone: Its antigen is as yet unknown.

A multiplex PCR was run with 60 Vbeta primers and 13 Jbeta primers. In the study's own analysis: In a later analysis, about 9.9 million of 83 million or so unique beta chains occurred in at least two donors. Libraries were prepared by immunoSEQ multiplex PCR; TCRdb keeps only in-frame clonotypes and omits some of them. V and J calls and clone size are those listed in that table; D and trimming were worked out from the DNA. Counted here are some 120,000 clones, about three quarters occurring once; the ten biggest clones make up 5.5% to 8%. Broader study findings: Most subjects' HLA-A and HLA-B alleles were reportedly predicted from TCR beta sequences. CMV serostatus stood as the only immune exposure information on hand.

The germline gives CDR1 SQVTM, CDR2 ANQGSEA. The V gene lost 5 bases and the J gene lost 0 bases, with 15 bases spanning the gap. This CDR3 has 15 amino acids. The chain has TRBV29-1 and TRBJ2-3; D is perhaps TRBD2 (6 bases). Material: PBMCs. This TCR came from a woman aged 40 to 55 in good health and CMV-seronegative. The CDR3 region has the DNA TGCAGCGTTAACCGCGGGACCAGAAGCACAGATACGCAGTATTTT. As protein: CSVNRGTRSTDTQYF.